These T cell receptor beta chains were read from a single sample in a study of blood T cells in healthy people across ages. TCRdb itself ran the 5' RACE reads through MiXCR, one entry per CDR3 protein. The table includes just over 1 million distinct CDR3 sequences, 40% to 45% detected once. Sequenced: blood. The source is a woman aged 55-75 years in good health. CDR3s include the opening cysteine and the closing phenylalanine or tryptophan. Each record gives: CDR3 DNA, CDR3 protein, clone size, J gene, V gene, D gene. The D gene is left open where the match is weak. Clone size is shown for a subset of rows, as once, few, many or a class of expanded clone.

CDR3nt: TGTGCCAGCAGGTGGACTAGCGGAGTTCGTGAGCAGTTCTTC; CDR3aa: CASRWTSGVREQFF; abundance: -; j_gene: TRBJ2-1; v_gene: TRBV6-5; d_gene: TRBD2
CDR3nt: TGTGCCAGCTCACCACTGCCCGGGGGTACCCCTTACAATGAGCAGTACTTC; CDR3aa: CASSPLPGGTPYNEQYF; abundance: -; j_gene: TRBJ2-7; v_gene: TRBV18; d_gene: -
CDR3nt: TGTGCCAGCTCGTCGACAGAGAACACTGAAGCTTTCTTT; CDR3aa: CASSSTENTEAFF; abundance: many; j_gene: TRBJ1-1; v_gene: TRBV5-1; d_gene: -
CDR3nt: TGTGCCAGCAGCTTAGGGATAGCGGACTCCACAGATACGCAGTATTTT; CDR3aa: CASSLGIADSTDTQYF; abundance: few; j_gene: TRBJ2-3; v_gene: TRBV11-3; d_gene: -
CDR3nt: TGTGCCAGCAGCCGAGCGGGACAGGGAGAAGAGACCCAGTACTTC; CDR3aa: CASSRAGQGEETQYF; abundance: -; j_gene: TRBJ2-5; v_gene: TRBV3-1; d_gene: TRBD1
CDR3nt: TGCGCCAGCAGCCAAGGACCGACTACTAGCTCCTACAATGAGCAGTTCTTC; CDR3aa: CASSQGPTTSSYNEQFF; abundance: -; j_gene: TRBJ2-1; v_gene: TRBV4-1; d_gene: -
CDR3nt: TGTGCCAGCAGCCCGGGACTAGCGACTTATACGCAGTATTTT; CDR3aa: CASSPGLATYTQYF; abundance: few; j_gene: TRBJ2-3; v_gene: TRBV6-5; d_gene: TRBD2
CDR3nt: TGTGCCAGCAGTACGACTAGCGGGAGGTACCAAGAGACCCAGTACTTC; CDR3aa: CASSTTSGRYQETQYF; abundance: -; j_gene: TRBJ2-5; v_gene: TRBV28; d_gene: TRBD2
CDR3nt: TGTGCCAGCAGCCAAGAACCAGGGGGAACCTCCTACGAGCAGTACTTC; CDR3aa: CASSQEPGGTSYEQYF; abundance: few; j_gene: TRBJ2-7; v_gene: TRBV3-1; d_gene: TRBD1
CDR3nt: TGTGCCAGCAGTTTAAGGCGCCAGCCCCAGCATTTT; CDR3aa: CASSLRRQPQHF; abundance: -; j_gene: TRBJ1-5; v_gene: TRBV28; d_gene: -
CDR3nt: TGTGCCAGCAGTGAAGAGCAGACAACTAATGAAAAACTGTTTTTT; CDR3aa: CASSEEQTTNEKLFF; abundance: -; j_gene: TRBJ1-4; v_gene: TRBV2; d_gene: -
CDR3nt: TGTGCCAGCAGCCTAAGCGGGAGCGGGTACGAGCAGTACTTC; CDR3aa: CASSLSGSGYEQYF; abundance: many; j_gene: TRBJ2-7; v_gene: TRBV7-2; d_gene: TRBD2
CDR3nt: TGTGCCAGCAGTTCCGTCGATCGCACAGATACGCAGTATTTT; CDR3aa: CASSSVDRTDTQYF; abundance: -; j_gene: TRBJ2-3; v_gene: TRBV6-6; d_gene: -
CDR3nt: TGTGCCAGCAGTAGGTCTAGCGGGAGTTCTGAGACCCAGTACTTC; CDR3aa: CASSRSSGSSETQYF; abundance: many; j_gene: TRBJ2-5; v_gene: TRBV12-3/TRBV12-4; d_gene: TRBD2
CDR3nt: TGCGCCAGCAGCCACCCAGCAGCTAACTATGGCTACACCTTC; CDR3aa: CASSHPAANYGYTF; abundance: -; j_gene: TRBJ1-2; v_gene: TRBV4-1; d_gene: -
CDR3nt: TGTGCCAGCAGCCATACCAGGACAGTAGCCAAAAACATTCAGTACTTC; CDR3aa: CASSHTRTVAKNIQYF; abundance: -; j_gene: TRBJ2-4; v_gene: TRBV3-1; d_gene: -
CDR3nt: TGTGCCAGTAGCTTGAATAGGAGGGCGGGAGGATTATATGAGCGGTACTTC; CDR3aa: CASSLNRRAGGLYERYF; abundance: -; j_gene: TRBJ2-7; v_gene: TRBV5-6; d_gene: TRBD2
CDR3nt: TGTGCCAGCAGCGCAGACTTTAGCTATAATTCACCCCTCCACTTT; CDR3aa: CASSADFSYNSPLHF; abundance: -; j_gene: TRBJ1-6; v_gene: TRBV9; d_gene: -
CDR3nt: TGTGCCACCTGGGACAGGGGAGAGCAGTTCTTC; CDR3aa: CATWDRGEQFF; abundance: few; j_gene: TRBJ2-1; v_gene: TRBV10-3; d_gene: TRBD1
CDR3nt: TGTGCCAGCAGCCGCCCTTTAGCGGGAGGCATTGAGCAGTTCTTC; CDR3aa: CASSRPLAGGIEQFF; abundance: -; j_gene: TRBJ2-1; v_gene: TRBV7-9; d_gene: TRBD2
CDR3nt: TGCAGTTGTCGACTAGCGGGTTACGAGCAGTACTTC; CDR3aa: CSCRLAGYEQYF; abundance: few; j_gene: TRBJ2-7; v_gene: TRBV20-1; d_gene: TRBD2
CDR3nt: TGCGCCAGCAGCCCCAATCCGGGACAGAGCTCCTACGAGCAGTACTTC; CDR3aa: CASSPNPGQSSYEQYF; abundance: few; j_gene: TRBJ2-7; v_gene: TRBV5-1; d_gene: TRBD1
CDR3nt: TGTGCCAGCAGTTTAGCTCTGAGCACCTACAATAAGCAGTTCTTC; CDR3aa: CASSLALSTYNKQFF; abundance: -; j_gene: TRBJ2-1; v_gene: TRBV12-3/TRBV12-4; d_gene: -
CDR3nt: TGTGCCAGCAGCTTAGATGGGACAGGGGGTCGTTCACCCCTCCACTTT; CDR3aa: CASSLDGTGGRSPLHF; abundance: -; j_gene: TRBJ1-6; v_gene: TRBV7-9; d_gene: TRBD1
CDR3nt: TGTGCCAGCAGCGCCACACCCGGGACTAGCGGGAGAGGGGTAGAGACCCAGTACTTC; CDR3aa: CASSATPGTSGRGVETQYF; abundance: -; j_gene: TRBJ2-5; v_gene: TRBV9; d_gene: TRBD2
CDR3nt: TGTGCCAGCAGCCAAGGGGGGACGTTGCAACGGGGAAACTACGAGCAGTACTTC; CDR3aa: CASSQGGTLQRGNYEQYF; abundance: -; j_gene: TRBJ2-7; v_gene: TRBV4-2; d_gene: -
CDR3nt: TGTGCCAGCAGTTACATAGCGGGAGGGAACACTAAAGCTTTCTTT; CDR3aa: CASSYIAGGNTKAFF; abundance: -; j_gene: TRBJ1-1; v_gene: TRBV6-5; d_gene: -
CDR3nt: TGTGCCAGCAGTGGTACAGGACTAGCGGGGAGGTCAGATACGCAGTATTTT; CDR3aa: CASSGTGLAGRSDTQYF; abundance: -; j_gene: TRBJ2-3; v_gene: TRBV2; d_gene: TRBD2
CDR3nt: TGTGCCAGCAGTTACTCTGGTCAGGGAGGGCCCTATGGCTACACCTTC; CDR3aa: CASSYSGQGGPYGYTF; abundance: -; j_gene: TRBJ1-2; v_gene: TRBV6-6; d_gene: -
CDR3nt: TGTGCCTCTTCAAATGCGGGACAAGGGTCTTCACCCCTCCACTTT; CDR3aa: CASSNAGQGSSPLHF; abundance: few; j_gene: TRBJ1-6; v_gene: TRBV24-1; d_gene: -
CDR3nt: TGTGCCAGCAGCCAAGATGGAGGACAGGGGGTTTTTAGCTCCTACGAGCAGTACTTC; CDR3aa: CASSQDGGQGVFSSYEQYF; abundance: -; j_gene: TRBJ2-7; v_gene: TRBV4-2; d_gene: TRBD1
CDR3nt: TGTGCCAGCGCAGAGTGGGGGGAAAACAATGAGCAGTTCTTC; CDR3aa: CASAEWGENNEQFF; abundance: -; j_gene: TRBJ2-1; v_gene: TRBV7-9; d_gene: -
CDR3nt: TGTGCCAGCAGTGAGAAGGGACAGACTCCTTACGAGCAGTACTTC; CDR3aa: CASSEKGQTPYEQYF; abundance: many; j_gene: TRBJ2-7; v_gene: TRBV25-1; d_gene: TRBD1
CDR3nt: TGTGCCAGCAGTAGCCCGGGACTCCGCACAGATACGCAGTATTTT; CDR3aa: CASSSPGLRTDTQYF; abundance: -; j_gene: TRBJ2-3; v_gene: TRBV28; d_gene: -
CDR3nt: TGCGCCAGCAGCCGGGATAGGGGTGCGGGCACAGATACGCAGTATTTT; CDR3aa: CASSRDRGAGTDTQYF; abundance: -; j_gene: TRBJ2-3; v_gene: TRBV4-1; d_gene: -
CDR3nt: TGCAGCGTTGCAAAACGAGGGACCTACCAAGAGACCCAGTACTTC; CDR3aa: CSVAKRGTYQETQYF; abundance: -; j_gene: TRBJ2-5; v_gene: TRBV29-1; d_gene: -